This T cell receptor beta chain was sequenced during a study of cytomegalovirus exposure and HLA in healthy donors. As for the study in general: Across more than 350 genotyped donors, roughly 85% landed in the Caucasian-associated ancestry cluster.

Researchers ran the PCR with 60 Vbeta and 13 Jbeta primers. The protocol was immunoSEQ multiplex PCR, while the TCRdb copy is restricted to in-frame clones and leaves out a portion. The sample has approximately 150,000 clones, approximately 80% seen once. Overall study findings and caveats: Reportedly, diagnosis of cytomegalovirus status by the classifier showed high specificity and sensitivity.

From germline, CDR1 is MDHEN and CDR2 SYDVKM. V lost 6 bases, J lost 4 bases, and 13 bases stayed unmatched. CDR3 length: 16 amino acids. Worth noting for this clone: Its antigen is undetermined.

V gene TRBV28 combines with J gene TRBJ1-2; TRBD1 aligns across 8 bases. The sequence was collected from a woman in her forties in good health and CMV-seronegative. Input material: PBMCs. Here the CDR3 DNA reads TGTGCCAGCAGCCGAATCAGGGGGCGCAGTGGCTATGGCTACACCTTC. It yields the protein CASSRIRGRSGYGYTF.